The sequence of this T cell receptor (beta chain) was determined in a study of T-cell memory formation after mild COVID-19. Broader study findings: The study found balanced CD4/CD8 in clones contracting day 15 to 85 and a CD4+ lean in later expanders.

On this clonotype: Antigen unknown.

The authors produced TCR alpha and TCR beta cDNA libraries with sample barcodes and UMIs by 5'RACE using constant-segment primers. TCRdb re-called the 5' RACE reads with MiXCR, one entry per CDR3 protein. Among about 320,000 distinct CDR3 sequences listed, over 11% were seen once. Trimming stripped 3 bases from V and 8 bases from J, with 19 bases between. Germline V CDR1 and CDR2: DFQATT, SNEGSKA (reference sequence). The CDR3 spans 14 residues. The rearrangement links TRBV20-1 to TRBJ1-2, with a possible D match to TRBD1 (6 bases). The source is a man between 18 and 29 years old who had mild COVID-19 (a few samples of this study predate the infection). Cell type and time point are not known. The sequenced sample was PBMCs or a T cell subset sorted from them (not recorded which). The CDR3 loop reads CSARVNLDSRGYTF. Here the CDR3 DNA reads TGCAGTGCTAGGGTTAACCTGGACAGTCGAGGCTACACCTTC.